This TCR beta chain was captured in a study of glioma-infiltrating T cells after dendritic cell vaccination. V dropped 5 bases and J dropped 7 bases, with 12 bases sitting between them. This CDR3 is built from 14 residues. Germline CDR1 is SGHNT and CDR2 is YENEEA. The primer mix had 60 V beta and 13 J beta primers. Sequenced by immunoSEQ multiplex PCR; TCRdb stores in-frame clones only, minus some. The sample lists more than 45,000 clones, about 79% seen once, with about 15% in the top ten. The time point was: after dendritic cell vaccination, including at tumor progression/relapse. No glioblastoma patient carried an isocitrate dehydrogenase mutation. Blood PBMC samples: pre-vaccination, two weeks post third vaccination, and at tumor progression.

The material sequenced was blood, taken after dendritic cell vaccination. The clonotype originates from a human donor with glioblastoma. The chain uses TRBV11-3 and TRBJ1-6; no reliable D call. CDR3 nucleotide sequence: TGTGCCAGCAGCCTCGATGTCGGGAATTCACCCCTCCACTTT. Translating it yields CASSLDVGNSPLHF.